The 20 T cell receptor beta chains presented below share a single source sample, sequenced in a study of shared clonotypes between healthy human individuals (dated by TCRdb to 2019 to 2021). CD8 naive samples were obtained by positive selection for CCR7 among CD45RO-negative cells, yielding a CD45RA+CCR7+ population from which TemRA cells were excluded. The library was produced with the immunoSEQ multiplex PCR assay. Sourced from immuneACCESS, this table was stored by TCRdb with only in-frame sequences that have V and J called. A share of the clones is absent; for the studies checked, an unresolved V gene accounts for under half, and the remainder has no known explanation. This sample gives some 2 million clones in total; about 95% of them show up just once. 0.9% to 1.4% of the sample comes from the top ten. The sequencing sample was made of naive CD8+ T cells sorted from blood. In light of the paper, this sample's cell subset or site label describes: CD45RA+CCR7+. These receptors were collected from a man aged 18 to 29 in good health.

This clone showed up just once. The J gene is TRBJ2-7, the V gene TRBV13, with D unclear. Deletions cut 5 bases from V and 2 bases from J, with 7 bases between. The CDR3 runs to 12 residues. Germline CDR1 PRHDT, CDR2 FYEKMQ (reference sequence). In DNA, the CDR3 is TGTGCCAGCAGCAACGGGCCCTACGAGCAGTACTTC. This gives the protein CASSNGPYEQYF.

The chain is built from TRBV7-9 and TRBJ2-3; 11 bases align to TRBD2. The germline gives CDR1 SEHNR, CDR2 FQNEAQ (reference sequence). This CDR3 spans 16 amino acids. The V and J ends lost 4 bases and 2 bases, in that order; junction bases with no gene match: 5. The CDR3 loop reads CASSSTSGTTTDTQYF. CDR3 DNA sequence: TGTGCCAGCAGCTCGACTAGCGGGACGACCACAGATACGCAGTATTTT.

The chain combines TRBV5-6 with TRBJ2-7; TRBD1 is a possible D gene (6 bases). Germline V gives CDR1 SGHDT, CDR2 YYEEEE. The CDR3 contains 15 residues. The V gene lost 3 bases and the J gene lost 3 bases, with 16 bases spanning the gap. The CDR3 here is CASSWLVDSRYEQYF. In nucleotides, the CDR3 is TGTGCCAGCAGCTGGCTCGTGGACAGCCGCTACGAGCAGTACTTC.

Concerning this clone itself: At the DNA level, this CDR3 is encoded by other sequences in the same sample as well. This chain links TRBV4-1 with TRBJ2-1; 8 bases fit TRBD1. Germline lookup yields CDR1 MGHRA and CDR2 YSYEKL. The length of the CDR3 is 16 residues. The junction had 3 bases not matched to a gene; V was cut back by 1 base and J by 1 base. CDR3 region: CASSQVTGGSYNEQFF. DNA of the CDR3: TGCGCCAGCAGCCAAGTAACAGGGGGGTCCTACAATGAGCAGTTCTTC.

V and J are TRBV27 and TRBJ1-3; D unresolved. Germline lookup yields CDR1 MNHEY and CDR2 SMNVEV (reference sequence). CDR3 size: 14 residues. V dropped 5 bases and J dropped 0 bases, with 8 bases sitting between them. The CDR3 DNA reads as TGTGCCAGCAGTCCATGGAACTCTGGAAACACCATATATTTT. Protein: CASSPWNSGNTIYF.

The genes are TRBV9 and TRBJ2-1; weak D call: TRBD2 (6 bases). From germline, CDR1 is SGDLS and CDR2 YYNGEE. The V and J ends lost 2 bases and 4 bases respectively, with 22 bases between them. The CDR3 spans 18 residues. The CDR3 DNA is TGTGCCAGCAGCGTCACGCGGGACCCCAAAGGTCTATACAATGAGCAGTTCTTC. Translation: CASSVTRDPKGLYNEQFF.

This chain links TRBV30 with TRBJ1-5; 8 bases fit TRBD1. The trim removed 3 bases at V and 5 bases at J, leaving 6 bases unmatched. The CDR3 covers 14 residues. From germline, CDR1 is GTSNPN and CDR2 SVGIG (reference sequence). DNA for the CDR3: TGTGCCTGGAGACCCGGACAGGGCGATCAGCCCCAGCATTTT. This codes for CAWRPGQGDQPQHF.

The chain couples TRBV29-1 to TRBJ2-2; no reliable D call. V lost 8 bases and J lost 3, with 22 bases in between. CDR3 size: 16 residues. Per the germline V gene, CDR1 is SQVTM and CDR2 is ANQGSEA. Here the CDR3 reads CSSVGPAAFHTGELFF. For the CDR3, the DNA is TGCAGCTCGGTGGGCCCGGCCGCATTTCACACCGGGGAGCTGTTTTTT.

The chain couples TRBV6-1 to TRBJ2-5; TRBD2 matches 8 bases. The better agreement between TRBJ2-7 and the DNA end casts doubt on the J call. The germline CDR1 and CDR2 sequences are MNHNS and SASEGT. This CDR3 is 15 amino acids long. The CDR3 loop is CASSLGTRGYYEQYF. CDR3 DNA sequence: TGTGCCAGCAGTCTGGGGACTAGAGGGTATTACGAGCAGTACTTC.

The V gene is TRBV18, the J gene TRBJ2-3; possibly TRBD1 for D (6 bases). The CDR3 is 16 amino acids. The germline CDR1 and CDR2 sequences are KGHSH and LQKENI. V was shortened by 0 bases and J by 4 bases, with 14 bases between the two germline ends. DNA for the CDR3: TGTGCCAGCTCACCACCGATCAGGGGATACCCAGATACGCAGTATTTT. Translation: CASSPPIRGYPDTQYF.

With regard to this clone: In the same sample, other DNA sequences code for this CDR3. The rearrangement links TRBV6-5 to TRBJ2-7; D unresolved. Trimming took off 4 bases at V and 2 bases at J, with 6 bases between the two ends. Germline V gives CDR1 MNHEY, CDR2 SVGAGI. The CDR3 is 12 amino acids. CDR3 sequence reads: CASSSDPYEQYF. DNA of the CDR3: TGTGCCAGCAGTTCTGACCCCTACGAGCAGTACTTC.

This rearrangement joins TRBV5-4 to TRBJ1-1; D unresolved. CDR3 length equals 15 residues. CDR1 is SGHNT, CDR2 YYREEE, per germline (reference sequence). V was clipped by 2 bases and J by 1 base, with 12 bases between them. The DNA for the CDR3 is TGTGCCAGCAGCTTCTGGGGAGGGCCGAACACTGAAGCTTTCTTT. As protein: CASSFWGGPNTEAFF.

On this clone itself: Other nucleotide sequences from this sample produce the same CDR3. This chain uses TRBV6-1 with TRBJ1-4; D call uncertain. This CDR3 contains 14 residues. CDR1 MNHNS and CDR2 SASEGT come from the germline V gene. Trimming shortened V by 2 bases and J by 2 bases, and 6 bases separated the two germline ends. CDR3 protein: CASSELGTNEKLFF. The CDR3 DNA is TGTGCCAGCAGTGAATTAGGTACTAATGAAAAACTGTTTTTT.

The chain uses TRBV6-1 and TRBJ2-3, with 9 bases matching TRBD2. This CDR3 is 16 amino acids long. Looked up from germline, CDR1 is MNHNS and CDR2 is SASEGT. V was clipped by 3 bases and J by 3 bases; unmatched bases: 7. CDR3 residues: CASSDYVAGETDTQYF. The CDR3 DNA follows: TGTGCCAGCAGTGATTATGTAGCGGGGGAGACAGATACGCAGTATTTT.

The chain carries TRBV10-1 and TRBJ2-7; D is unresolved. CDR3 length equals 12 residues. V was shortened by 10 bases and J by 1 base, with 11 bases between the two germline ends. Germline CDR1 WNHNN, CDR2 SYGVQD (reference sequence). In DNA form, the CDR3 reads TGCGCCACCTCTCACGGGTCCTACGAGCAGTACTTC. Residues: CATSHGSYEQYF.

The chain recombines TRBV27 with TRBJ2-7; no reliable D call. Trimming left V 3 bases short and J 0 bases short, with 15 bases between. The CDR3 length is 16 residues. Germline loops: CDR1 MNHEY, CDR2 SMNVEV (reference sequence). The CDR3 spells CASSLAPGYGSYEQYF. For the CDR3, the DNA is TGTGCCAGCAGTTTGGCCCCCGGCTATGGCTCCTACGAGCAGTACTTC.

This clone was detected only once. The rearrangement links TRBV5-6 to TRBJ2-5, with 7 bases fitting TRBD2. This CDR3 is 15 amino acids long. V gave up 4 bases and J gave up 3 bases; unmatched junction bases: 9. CDR1 is SGHDT, CDR2 YYEEEE, per germline. For the CDR3, the DNA is TGTGCCAGCAGCGGGTTCGGGGGGAGGGAAGAGACCCAGTACTTC. It specifies CASSGFGGREETQYF.

The V and J genes are TRBV5-6 and TRBJ2-6; TRBD1 is a possible D gene (5 bases). From germline, CDR1 is SGHDT and CDR2 YYEEEE. The CDR3 consists of 16 residues. The V gene lost 3 bases and the J gene lost 0 bases, with 10 bases spanning the gap. CDR3 nucleotides: TGTGCCAGCAGCTACTTAGACAGCTCTGGGGCCAACGTCCTGACTTTC. Translating it yields CASSYLDSSGANVLTF.

The V gene is TRBV10-2, the J gene TRBJ1-5, with D possibly TRBD1 on 6 matching bases. The V gene's germline CDR1 is WSHSY and CDR2 SAAADI. The CDR3 runs to 17 residues. V lost 8 bases to trimming and J lost 5 bases, with 25 bases between them. The CDR3 nucleotides are TGCGCCAGCGTTTTCCTTAAATCAGGGGCCACCGATCAGCCCCAGCATTTT. Amino acids: CASVFLKSGATDQPQHF.

As for this clone: At the DNA level, this CDR3 is encoded by other sequences in the same sample as well. The chain combines TRBV6-5 with TRBJ2-7, with unresolved D. The V gene lost 6 bases and the J gene lost 3 bases, with 6 bases spanning the gap. Germline CDR1 MNHEY, CDR2 SVGAGI. The CDR3 loop spans 11 amino acids. The DNA of the CDR3 is TGTGCCAGCAGCTCAATCTACGAGCAGTACTTC. Translating it yields CASSSIYEQYF.